This T cell receptor beta chain was captured in a study of identical twins. Whole-study results and caveats: Out-of-frame alpha sequences that twins shared showed excess low generation probability. The study reached conclusions through statistical analysis that was cross-sectional, not following the same donors.

CDR3 length equals 13 residues. Between the trimmed V and J ends, which lost 3 bases and 8 bases, there was a span of 11 bases. Germline-derived CDR1 and CDR2 are MNHEY and SMNVEV (reference sequence). TCRdb called the 5' RACE reads again in MiXCR, with one record for every CDR3 protein. The table includes hundreds of thousands of distinct CDR3 sequences, over 8.5% detected once. This clonotype was seen more than once but under ten times. Its specificity is unknown. The same sample was also used in a study of yellow fever vaccine responses in identical twins. Per that study: The T cell response to vaccination in identical twins was reportedly partly convergent and partly personalized.

Material for sequencing was PBMCs. This sequence was found in a woman younger than 30 in good health. The chain joins TRBV27 to TRBJ2-1; D remains ambiguous. CDR3 in DNA: TGTGCCAGCAGTTTTATCCCCCAGGATGAGCAGTTCTTC. It codes for CASSFIPQDEQFF.